A selection of T cell receptor beta chains follows, all from one sample in a study of PD-1 blockade in mismatch repair-deficient tumors. For these TCRs, the target antigens are not known. This table comes from immunoSEQ multiplex PCR, and its TCRdb copy is limited to in-frame clones, with some not included. This table has roughly 9,000 clones, roughly 87% appearing once. The sample was cells cultured in vitro, taken from a patient treated with pembrolizumab. Every receptor here comes from an adult with mismatch repair-deficient cancer. Each CDR3 is given with its conserved first and last residue. Each record gives: V gene, J gene, clone size, D gene, CDR3 protein, CDR3 DNA. The D gene is left open where the match is weak. Expanded clones get a size class; other rows say once, few or many, or leave the size out.

>TRBV2|TRBJ2-1|once|TRBD2
CASYLAGLAGEYNEQFF
TGTGCCAGCTACCTCGCGGGACTAGCGGGAGAATACAATGAGCAGTTCTTC
>TRBV5-1|TRBJ2-1|-|TRBD2
CASSLRSGGPDEQFF
TGCGCCAGCAGCTTGCGATCGGGAGGGCCTGATGAGCAGTTCTTC
>TRBV7-9|TRBJ2-5|-|-
CASSLGDSNQETQYF
TGTGCCAGCAGCTTGGGGGACTCAAACCAAGAGACCCAGTACTTC
>TRBV6-5|TRBJ1-1|once|-
CASSYGTRVNTEAFF
TGTGCCAGCAGTTACGGGACACGGGTGAACACTGAAGCTTTCTTT
>TRBV30|TRBJ1-6|-|-
CAWSASYNSPLHF
TGTGCCTGGAGTGCCTCCTATAATTCACCCCTCCACTTT
>TRBV28|TRBJ2-7|once|TRBD1
CASTSTGATYEQYF
TGTGCCAGCACCTCGACAGGGGCAACCTACGAGCAGTACTTC
>TRBV5-1|TRBJ2-1|-|TRBD1
CASSLTGGGQFF
TGCGCCAGCAGCTTGACAGGGGGTGGGCAGTTCTTC
>TRBV7-3|TRBJ2-7|-|-
CASSPGAGVGYEQYF
TGTGCCAGCAGCCCGGGGGCGGGAGTCGGCTACGAGCAGTACTTC
>TRBV7-2|TRBJ2-3|once|-
CASSLVLRTDTQYF
TGTGCCAGCAGCTTAGTACTGCGCACAGATACGCAGTATTTT
>TRBV5-4|TRBJ2-5|-|-
CASSLSQHDPPYQETQYF
TGTGCCAGCAGCTTAAGTCAGCACGACCCCCCGTACCAAGAGACCCAGTACTTC
>TRBV7-9|TRBJ2-2|medium-sized|TRBD2
CASSFWREIGTGELFF
TGTGCCAGCAGCTTCTGGCGGGAGATTGGCACCGGGGAGCTGTTTTTT
>TRBV9|TRBJ1-1|-|TRBD1
CASSPEGQGEAFF
TGTGCCAGCAGCCCAGAGGGACAGGGAGAAGCTTTCTTT
>TRBV2|TRBJ1-5|-|-
CASSQHRQVNQPQHF
TGTGCCAGCAGTCAACATCGCCAAGTAAATCAGCCCCAGCATTTT
>TRBV7-3|TRBJ2-1|-|-
CASSSRNSYNEQFF
TGTGCCAGCAGCTCACGAAACTCCTACAATGAGCAGTTCTTC
>TRBV6-5|TRBJ2-2|-|-
CASRAGDLDTGELFF
TGTGCCAGCAGAGCAGGGGATCTGGACACCGGGGAGCTGTTTTTT
>TRBV7-9|TRBJ1-4|-|TRBD1
CASSPQTGANEKLFF
TGTGCCAGCAGCCCTCAGACAGGGGCTAATGAAAAACTGTTTTTT
>TRBV18|TRBJ2-1|-|-
CASSPLTGPYNEQFF
TGTGCCAGCTCACCTTTAACAGGTCCCTACAATGAGCAGTTCTTC
>TRBV27|TRBJ1-5|-|-
CASRGANSNQPQHF
TGTGCCAGCAGGGGGGCAAATAGCAATCAGCCCCAGCATTTT
>TRBV5-4|TRBJ2-5|once|TRBD2
CASSLGTSGEETQYF
TGTGCCAGCAGCTTGGGGACTAGCGGGGAAGAGACCCAGTACTTC
>TRBV27|TRBJ1-2|-|-
CASSPRFTNYGYTF
TGTGCCAGCAGTCCCAGATTTACTAACTATGGCTACACCTTC
>TRBV9|TRBJ1-4|-|-
CASSPTVSGVKEKLFF
TGTGCCAGCAGCCCCACTGTTTCCGGGGTGAAGGAAAAACTGTTTTTT
>TRBV5-1|TRBJ2-3|large|TRBD2
CASSDAGGSDTQYF
TGCGCCAGCAGCGACGCGGGAGGTTCAGATACGCAGTATTTT
>TRBV27|TRBJ2-5|-|TRBD2
CASSLSGLMYF
TGTGCCAGCAGTTTATCGGGACTAATGTACTTC
>TRBV4-2|TRBJ1-3|-|TRBD1
CASSQSHQTGANTIYF
TGTGCCAGCAGCCAATCGCACCAGACAGGGGCAAACACCATATATTTT
>TRBV7-9|TRBJ1-3|-|TRBD1
CASSYWTGRIGNTIYF
TGTGCCAGCAGCTATTGGACAGGGAGGATCGGAAACACCATATATTTT
>TRBV5-6|TRBJ2-1|-|-
CASSWNLGPTYNEQFF
TGTGCCAGCAGCTGGAATCTAGGTCCCACGTACAATGAGCAGTTCTTC
>TRBV29-1|TRBJ1-2|-|-
CSVDRADYGYTF
TGCAGCGTTGATAGGGCAGACTATGGCTACACCTTC
>TRBV5-4|TRBJ2-5|-|-
CASSTGFLARDINQETQYF
TGTGCCAGCAGCACGGGGTTTTTGGCGCGGGACATCAACCAAGAGACCCAGTACTTC
>TRBV7-3|TRBJ2-3|-|-
CASSPGTASTDTQYF
TGTGCCAGCAGCCCCGGGACTGCTAGCACAGATACGCAGTATTTT
>TRBV11-3|TRBJ2-7|few|-
CASSEGTGPYEQYF
TGTGCCAGCAGCGAAGGGACCGGCCCCTACGAGCAGTACTTC
>TRBV10-1|TRBJ1-4|-|TRBD1
CASSAGTALFF
TGCGCCAGCAGTGCCGGGACAGCACTGTTTTTT
>TRBV2|TRBJ2-7|-|TRBD2
CASSYTGLAGAEQYF
TGTGCCAGCAGTTATACGGGACTAGCGGGAGCGGAGCAGTACTTC
>TRBV6-5|TRBJ2-7|-|-
CASSQTPYEQYF
TGTGCCAGCAGCCAAACCCCTTACGAGCAGTACTTC
>TRBV28|TRBJ2-2|-|-
CASGPFTGELFF
TGTGCCAGCGGTCCGTTCACCGGGGAGCTGTTTTTT
>TRBV10-3|TRBJ2-7|-|TRBD1
CATRQGLTYEQYF
TGTGCCACCCGACAGGGCCTTACCTACGAGCAGTACTTC
>TRBV9|TRBJ1-1|-|TRBD1
CASSTTGWGNTEAFF
TGTGCCAGCAGCACGACAGGGTGGGGGAACACTGAAGCTTTCTTT
>TRBV19|TRBJ2-1|-|TRBD2
CASGFSGRPSNEQFF
TGTGCCAGTGGATTTAGCGGGAGGCCCTCCAATGAGCAGTTCTTC
>TRBV5-1|TRBJ2-1|few|-
CASSDDRFSYNEQFF
TGCGCCAGCAGCGACGACAGGTTTTCCTACAATGAGCAGTTCTTC
>TRBV11-3|TRBJ2-1|-|TRBD2
CASSLGDRGRTSGNSEQFF
TGTGCCAGCAGCTTAGGTGACAGGGGGCGGACTAGCGGGAATAGTGAGCAGTTCTTC
>TRBV27|TRBJ2-2|-|TRBD2
CASNLAGAPGGELFF
TGTGCCAGCAATCTGGCGGGAGCCCCGGGCGGGGAGCTGTTTTTT
>TRBV9|TRBJ2-1|-|TRBD2
CASSRDGEGTYNEQFF
TGTGCCAGCAGCCGTGATGGGGAGGGTACCTACAATGAGCAGTTCTTC
>TRBV28|TRBJ1-1|-|TRBD1
CASSLLAGGASWGTEAFF
TGTGCCAGCAGTTTATTAGCAGGGGGCGCTTCTTGGGGCACTGAAGCTTTCTTT
>TRBV28|TRBJ2-7|-|-
CASSDLAGSIGEQYF
TGTGCCAGCAGTGACTTGGCAGGTAGTATAGGCGAGCAGTACTTC
>TRBV21-1|TRBJ2-1|-|-
CASSLDPILGHEQFF
TGTGCCAGCAGCCTGGACCCCATCCTAGGGCATGAGCAGTTCTTC
>TRBV7-9|TRBJ2-7|-|TRBD1
CASSLRPGQGNYEQYF
TGTGCCAGCAGCTTAAGACCGGGACAGGGGAACTACGAGCAGTACTTC